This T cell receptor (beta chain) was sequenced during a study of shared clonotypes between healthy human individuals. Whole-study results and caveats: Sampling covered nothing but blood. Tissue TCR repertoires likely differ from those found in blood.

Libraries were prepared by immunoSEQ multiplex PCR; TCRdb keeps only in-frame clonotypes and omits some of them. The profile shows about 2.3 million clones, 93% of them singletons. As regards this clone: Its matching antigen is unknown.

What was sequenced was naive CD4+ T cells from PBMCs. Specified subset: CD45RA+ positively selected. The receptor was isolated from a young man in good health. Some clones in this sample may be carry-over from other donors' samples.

The CDR3 reads CASSPSGRVSYEQYF. The CDR3 DNA reads as TGTGCCAGCAGTCCTAGCGGGAGAGTCTCCTACGAGCAGTACTTC. The chain joins TRBV25-1 to TRBJ2-7; the match to TRBD2 covers 10 bases. CDR1 is MGHDK, CDR2 SYGVNS, per germline. V shed 5 bases and J 0 bases; nucleotides not matched to a gene: 4. The CDR3 length is 15 residues.